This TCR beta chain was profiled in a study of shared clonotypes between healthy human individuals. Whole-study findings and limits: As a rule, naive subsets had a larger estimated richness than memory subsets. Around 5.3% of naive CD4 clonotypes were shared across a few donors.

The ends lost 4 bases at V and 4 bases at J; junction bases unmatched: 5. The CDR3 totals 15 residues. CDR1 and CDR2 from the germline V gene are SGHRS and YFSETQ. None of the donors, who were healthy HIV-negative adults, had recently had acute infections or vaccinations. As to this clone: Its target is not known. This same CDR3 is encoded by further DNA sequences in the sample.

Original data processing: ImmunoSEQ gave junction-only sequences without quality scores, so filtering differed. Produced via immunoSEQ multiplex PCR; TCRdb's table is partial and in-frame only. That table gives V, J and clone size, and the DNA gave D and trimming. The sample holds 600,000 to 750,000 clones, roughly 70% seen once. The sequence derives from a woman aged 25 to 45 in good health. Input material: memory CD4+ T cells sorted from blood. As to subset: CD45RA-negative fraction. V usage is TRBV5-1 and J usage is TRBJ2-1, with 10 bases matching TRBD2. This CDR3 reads CASSEASGSYNEQFF. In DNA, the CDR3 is TGCGCCAGCAGCGAGGCTAGCGGGAGTTACAATGAGCAGTTCTTC.